Each of the 15 T cell receptor beta chains below was sequenced from the same sample in a study of T cell responses to AZD1222 COVID-19 vaccine. Method: immunoSEQ multiplex PCR; TCRdb's copy keeps in-frame clones and lacks some. Altogether some 99,000 clones are present, 88% being singletons, with the ten largest covering roughly 13%. The input for sequencing was peripheral blood, taken on day 0 of MenACWY control vaccination. The source is an adult in good health.

The rearrangement links TRBV9 to TRBJ1-2; 8 nucleotides align to TRBD1. The CDR3 has 14 amino acids. Germline V CDR1 and CDR2: SGDLS, YYNGEE. With V trimmed by 3 bases and J by 5 bases, 6 bases remained unmatched. The CDR3 DNA reads as TGTGCCAGCAGCGCGACAGGGGACCTTTATGGCTACACCTTC. Protein product: CASSATGDLYGYTF.

This sequence joins TRBV7-6 and TRBJ1-1, with D possibly TRBD1 on 5 matching bases. The germline V gene has CDR1 SGHVS and CDR2 FNYEAQ. V lost 4 bases and J 1 base, leaving 10 bases between the germline ends. The length of the CDR3 is 14 residues. The CDR3 loop is CASSSGRRNTEAFF. In DNA form, the CDR3 reads TGTGCCAGCAGCTCGGGACGGAGGAACACTGAAGCTTTCTTT. Full variable domain (remainder filled in from reference TRBV7-6 and TRBJ1-1): GAGVSQSPRYKVTKRGQDVALRCDPISGHVSLYWYRQALGQGPEFLTYFNYEAQQDKSGLPNDRFSAERPEGSISTLTIQRTEQRDSAMYRCASSSGRRNTEAFFGQGTRLTVV.

This chain joins TRBV28 and TRBJ1-1; TRBD1 agrees at 7 bases. Germline V gene sequence: CDR1 MDHEN, CDR2 SYDVKM. The V and J ends lost 9 bases and 2 bases, in that order; junction bases with no gene match: 6. The CDR3 loop spans 13 amino acids. The CDR3 bases are TGTGCCAGTACGGGACAGCCTAACACTGAAGCTTTCTTT. Translation gives CASTGQPNTEAFF.

The chain is built from TRBV27 and TRBJ1-5; unclear D gene. The germline gives CDR1 MNHEY, CDR2 SMNVEV (reference sequence). Trimming cost V 5 bases and J 6 bases, with 14 bases left between them. The CDR3 is made up of 14 amino acids. The CDR3 nucleotides are TGTGCCAGCAGTCCATCCAGGATTGGTCAGCCCCAGCATTTT. It codes for CASSPSRIGQPQHF.

This clone was observed a single time. V gene TRBV6-6 combines with J gene TRBJ1-1; D possibly corresponds to TRBD1 (6 bases). CDR1 and CDR2 from the germline V gene are MNHNY and SVGAGI (reference sequence). The CDR3 length is 13 residues. The V gene lost 7 bases and the J gene lost 3 bases, with 12 bases spanning the gap. CDR3 region: CASTDRRDTEAFF. Here the CDR3 DNA reads TGTGCCAGCACCGACAGGCGGGACACTGAAGCTTTCTTT.

V gene TRBV7-3 combines with J gene TRBJ2-1; D is uncertain. The CDR3 has 15 residues. V lost 1 base and J 0 bases, leaving 7 bases between the germline ends. The V gene's germline CDR1 is SGHTA and CDR2 FQGTGA. CDR3 in amino acids: CASSLKPSSYNEQFF. The DNA of the CDR3 is TGTGCCAGCAGCTTAAAACCGAGCTCCTACAATGAGCAGTTCTTC.

V is TRBV7-9 and J is TRBJ2-7; 9 nucleotides match TRBD2. The CDR3 contains 13 residues. With V trimmed by 3 bases and J by 9 bases, 6 bases remained unmatched. Germline assignment: CDR1 SEHNR and CDR2 FQNEAQ (reference sequence). As DNA, the CDR3 is TGTGCCAGCAGCTTGCGGGAGGGCCTGGGGCAGTACTTC. It specifies CASSLREGLGQYF.

V gene TRBV20-1 combines with J gene TRBJ2-1; D perhaps matches TRBD1 (5 bases). Between the trimmed V and J ends, which lost 3 bases and 2 bases, there was a span of 17 bases. The CDR3 has 16 amino acids. Per the germline V gene, CDR1 is DFQATT and CDR2 is SNEGSKA (reference sequence). The CDR3 sequence is CSASRLARGTYNEQFF. In DNA, the CDR3 is TGCAGTGCTAGTAGACTTGCTAGGGGAACCTACAATGAGCAGTTCTTC.

The chain has TRBV2 and TRBJ1-2; D is perhaps TRBD1 (5 bases). The germline V gene encodes CDR1 SNHLY and CDR2 FYNNEI. Trimming left V 7 bases short and J 8 bases short, with 23 bases between. This CDR3 contains 15 residues. CDR3 DNA: TGTGCCAGCACCCCGTGGCAGGGTAGAGATGAGGGCTACACCTTC. This codes for CASTPWQGRDEGYTF.

The chain couples TRBV11-2 to TRBJ2-7; D possibly corresponds to TRBD2 (6 bases). Germline CDR1 is SGHAT and CDR2 is FQNNGV. The CDR3 runs to 14 residues. Trimming removed 3 bases at V and 4 bases at J, with 13 bases between. CDR3 region: CASSFGGSKYEQYF. The CDR3, as DNA: TGTGCCAGCAGCTTTGGGGGGAGTAAGTACGAGCAGTACTTC. The full variable domain, its missing parts supplied by reference TRBV11-2 and TRBJ2-7, is EAGVAQSPRYKIIEKRQSVAFWCNPISGHATLYWYQQILGQGPKLLIQFQNNGVVDDSQLPKDRFSAERLKGVDSTLKIQPAKLEDSAVYLCASSFGGSKYEQYFGPGTRLTVT.

The chain employs TRBV2 and TRBJ1-5; no clear D. This CDR3 comprises 13 residues. CDR1 and CDR2 from the germline V gene are SNHLY and FYNNEI. V lost 0 bases and J 7 bases, leaving 7 bases between the germline ends. The CDR3 sequence: CASSEAVRQPQHF. CDR3 nucleotide sequence: TGTGCCAGCAGTGAAGCTGTACGGCAGCCCCAGCATTTT. The variable domain in full, completed from reference TRBV2 and TRBJ1-5, reads EPEVTQTPSHQVTQMGQEVILRCVPISNHLYFYWYRQILGQKVEFLVSFYNNEISEKSEIFDDQFSVERPDGSNFTLKIRSTKLEDSAMYFCASSEAVRQPQHFGDGTRLSIL.

The chain uses TRBV7-6 and TRBJ1-5; 7 bases agree with TRBD1. V dropped 9 bases and J dropped 0; count of bases not matched to a gene: 23. CDR1 and CDR2 from the germline V gene are SGHVS and FNYEAQ. The length of the CDR3 is 20 residues. This CDR3 is CARTRRTGQAIPYSNQPQHF. The CDR3 bases are TGTGCCAGAACTCGGAGGACTGGACAGGCGATACCTTATAGCAATCAGCCCCAGCATTTT.

This chain uses TRBV13 with TRBJ2-1; 8 bases match TRBD2. V was clipped by 3 bases and J by 0 bases; unmatched bases: 4. Germline V CDR1 and CDR2: PRHDT, FYEKMQ (reference sequence). The CDR3 contains 16 residues. CDR3: CASSFWAGGSYNEQFF. In DNA, the CDR3 is TGTGCCAGCAGCTTCTGGGCGGGAGGCTCCTACAATGAGCAGTTCTTC.

CDR3 in amino acids: CASSVASGSQNEQFF. For the CDR3, the DNA is TGTGCCAGCAGCGTCGCTAGCGGGAGTCAGAATGAGCAGTTCTTC. The chain employs TRBV9 and TRBJ2-1; 10 bases agree with TRBD2. This CDR3 is 15 amino acids long. V gave up 2 bases and J gave up 7 bases; unmatched junction bases: 6. The V gene's germline CDR1 is SGDLS and CDR2 YYNGEE.

V gene TRBV7-3 combines with J gene TRBJ1-1; D gene uncertain. V was cut by 3 bases and J by 7 bases, with 12 bases left in between. This CDR3 has 13 residues. CDR1 and CDR2 (germline): SGHTA, FQGTGA. In DNA form, the CDR3 reads TGTGCCAGCAGCTTTAATCCCCAAAGTGAAGCTTTCTTT. This sequence encodes CASSFNPQSEAFF.